The 16 T cell receptor beta chains reported below all come from one sample, sequenced in a study of beta chain features in type 1 diabetes. The whole isolated RNA underwent reverse transcription, so sequencing captured expressed TCRB transcripts. TCRdb keeps only in-frame clones here, not all; method: immunoSEQ multiplex PCR. The sample lists hundreds of thousands of clones; 13% to 15% were seen once. The material sequenced was central memory CD4+ T cells from blood. The source of these receptors is a young man in good health.

This clone was seen more than once but under ten times. The chain employs TRBV6-5 and TRBJ2-1; TRBD2 matches at 8 bases. The length of the CDR3 is 15 residues. The ends lost 6 bases at V and 4 bases at J; junction bases unmatched: 8. Germline assignment: CDR1 MNHEY and CDR2 SVGAGI. CDR3 nucleotide sequence: TGTGCCAGCAGCCCTATGGCGGGAGGTTACAATGAGCAGTTCTTC. This translates into CASSPMAGGYNEQFF.

This clone was counted only a few times. The genes are TRBV4-3 and TRBJ1-6, with TRBD1 matching over 8 bases. CDR1 and CDR2 (germline): LGHNA, YSLEER. This CDR3 has 16 amino acids. The J segment lost 4 bases and the V segment lost 2 bases, leaving 4 bases of the junction unmatched. The CDR3 spells CASSQLTGVYNSPLHF. The CDR3 DNA follows: TGCGCCAGCAGCCAACTGACAGGGGTTTATAATTCACCCCTCCACTTT.

This chain connects TRBV7-3 to TRBJ2-7; D possibly corresponds to TRBD2 (6 bases). V was cut by 4 bases and J by 6 bases, with 13 bases left in between. The CDR3 runs 13 residues. The germline gives CDR1 SGHTA, CDR2 FQGTGA. The CDR3 bases are TGTGCCAGCAGCTCGGCTCAGGGAGGCGAGCAGTACTTC. It encodes CASSSAQGGEQYF.

The DNA of the CDR3 is TGTGCCAGCAGTTTATCGGGGGCTGGGGCCAACGTCCTGACTTTC. Its protein product is CASSLSGAGANVLTF. The genes are TRBV27 and TRBJ2-6; D may match TRBD1 or TRBD2 (5 bases each). Trimming removed 0 bases at V and 2 bases at J, with 5 bases between. This CDR3 spans 15 amino acids. Germline CDR1 reads MNHEY; CDR2 reads SMNVEV (reference sequence).

In this sample, this clone turned up a few times. V is TRBV11-2 and J is TRBJ2-3; TRBD2 is a possible D gene (6 bases). Between the trimmed V and J ends, which lost 5 bases and 0 bases, there was a span of 15 bases. The CDR3 has 16 amino acids. Germline lookup yields CDR1 SGHAT and CDR2 FQNNGV. The CDR3 DNA sequence: TGTGCCAGCAGCCGGAGGGGTGAAACTAGCACAGATACGCAGTATTTT. Its protein product is CASSRRGETSTDTQYF.

This clone was observed a few times. The chain combines TRBV18 with TRBJ2-7; no definite D call. This CDR3 spans 14 amino acids. V lost 4 bases to trimming and J lost 0 bases, with 10 bases between them. The germline gives CDR1 KGHSH, CDR2 LQKENI. CDR3 in DNA: TGTGCCAGCTCACGAGGACGCAGCTCCTACGAGCAGTACGTC. This gives the protein CASSRGRSSYEQYV.

The rearrangement uses TRBV7-9 and TRBJ2-1, with TRBD2 matching over 7 bases. In germline, CDR1 is SEHNR, CDR2 FQNEAQ (reference sequence). Trimming cost V 2 bases and J 0 bases; bases outside gene matches: 4. This CDR3 contains 16 residues. The CDR3 sequence: CASSLWGGGSYNEQFF. CDR3 DNA: TGTGCCAGCAGCTTATGGGGGGGAGGCTCCTACAATGAGCAGTTCTTC.

The sample holds a few counts of this clone. The genes are TRBV29-1 and TRBJ2-1; 11 nucleotides agree with TRBD1. The CDR3 sequence is 14 residues long. Germline V gene sequence: CDR1 SQVTM, CDR2 ANQGSEA. Trimming took 7 bases from V and 4 from J; bases not matched to a gene: 6. CDR3 DNA sequence: TGCAGCGCACGGACAGGGGGCTCTTACAATGAGCAGTTCTTC. This gives the protein CSARTGGSYNEQFF.

The genes are TRBV5-6 and TRBJ2-1; tentative D call: TRBD2 (6 bases). Trimming pared 4 bases from V and 6 bases from J, leaving 8 bases between. Germline loops: CDR1 SGHDT, CDR2 YYEEEE. The CDR3 loop spans 12 amino acids. The CDR3 bases are TGTGCCAGCAGCACGGGGGTCAATGAGCAGTTCTTC. Its protein is CASSTGVNEQFF.

The chain has TRBV10-1 and TRBJ1-2; 11 nucleotides line up with TRBD1. Trimming took 0 bases from V and 8 from J; bases not matched to a gene: 8. The germline V gene encodes CDR1 WNHNN and CDR2 SYGVQD (reference sequence). The CDR3 covers 16 residues. CDR3: CASSESTGQGVGGYTF. The CDR3 DNA sequence: TGCGCCAGCAGTGAGTCGACGGGACAGGGGGTCGGCGGCTACACCTTC.

The V gene is TRBV5-1, the J gene TRBJ2-7; D gene uncertain. The CDR3 sequence is 11 residues long. Trimming shortened V by 4 bases and J by 0 bases, and 2 bases separated the two germline ends. Germline V gene data show CDR1 as SGHRS and CDR2 as YFSETQ. CDR3 sequence reads: CASSISYEQYF. Here the CDR3 DNA reads TGCGCCAGCAGCATCTCCTACGAGCAGTACTTC. The full variable domain, with the rest looked up from reference TRBV5-1 and TRBJ2-7, is KAGVTQTPRYLIKTRGQQVTLSCSPISGHRSVSWYQQTPGQGLQFLFEYFSETQRNKGNFPGRFSGRQFSNSRSEMNVSTLELGDSALYLCASSISYEQYFGPGTRLTVT.

This clone was observed a few times. The chain uses TRBV4-3 and TRBJ2-2, with unresolved D. This CDR3 is 15 amino acids long. V lost 4 bases, J lost 4 bases, and 13 bases lay in between. Germline V gene sequence: CDR1 LGHNA, CDR2 YSLEER. This CDR3 reads CASSLWSMGTGELFF. The DNA for the CDR3 is TGCGCCAGCAGCCTGTGGAGCATGGGCACCGGGGAGCTGTTTTTT.

There are a few counts of this clone. This chain joins TRBV9 and TRBJ2-1; unclear D gene. The CDR3 has 13 residues. V was clipped by 0 bases and J by 10 bases, with 11 bases between them. Per germline, CDR1 SGDLS and CDR2 YYNGEE. CDR3 residues: CASSVEGRFEQFF. The CDR3 DNA reads TGTGCCAGCAGCGTAGAAGGGCGGTTCGAGCAGTTCTTC.

This clone has only a few counts. The chain couples TRBV2 to TRBJ2-7; 9 nucleotides match TRBD2. J was trimmed by 3 bases and V by 3 bases; bases with no gene match: 6. Germline loops: CDR1 SNHLY, CDR2 FYNNEI. This CDR3 region has 15 residues. The CDR3 DNA is TGTGCCAGCAGTGATGTTGGGACTAGCAGCTACGAGCAGTACGTC. It codes for CASSDVGTSSYEQYV.

This clone came up a few times. The gene calls are TRBV11-2 and TRBJ1-4; D remains unclear. The germline CDR1 and CDR2 sequences are SGHAT and FQNNGV. The length of the CDR3 is 14 residues. V lost 5 bases to trimming and J lost 6 bases, with 13 bases between them. CDR3 amino acids: CASSPYTRDEKLFF. The DNA for the CDR3 is TGTGCCAGCAGCCCCTATACACGGGATGAAAAACTGTTTTTT.

This clone was recorded at least ten times. The chain has TRBV14 and TRBJ2-7, with 7 bases aligning to TRBD1. V lost 3 bases, J lost 3 bases, and 11 bases stayed unmatched. The germline V gene has CDR1 SGHDN and CDR2 FVKESK. The CDR3 loop spans 16 amino acids. Written as DNA, the CDR3 is TGTGCCAGCAGCCACAAAACCCGGGACAGATACTACGAGCAGTACTTC. It yields the protein CASSHKTRDRYYEQYF.